The 16 T cell receptor beta chains in this list originate from one sample, sequenced in a study of identical twins. Using its own MiXCR run on the 5' RACE reads, TCRdb lists one record per CDR3 protein. This table holds a few hundred thousand distinct CDR3 sequences, about 9% found once. In addition, the sample was reused for a study of yellow fever vaccine responses in identical twins.

Material: CD8+ T cells sorted from blood. Receptors were obtained from a woman aged 18-29 years in good health.

This clonotype showed up just a few times. The rearrangement joins TRBV27 to TRBJ2-1; possible D gene TRBD2, 7 bases. This CDR3 is 15 amino acids long. The V end was cut by 3 bases, the J end by 7 bases, with 16 bases between. Germline V gives CDR1 MNHEY, CDR2 SMNVEV (reference sequence). DNA for the CDR3: TGTGCCAGCAGTTTTGGGGGGGGGGCATTGAATGAGCAGTTCTTC. It encodes CASSFGGGALNEQFF.

This clonotype was counted ten times or more. V usage is TRBV29-1 and J usage is TRBJ2-5; D gene unclear. The germline V gene encodes CDR1 SQVTM and CDR2 ANQGSEA. V was trimmed by 4 bases and J by 4 bases, leaving 16 bases between them. The CDR3 is 14 amino acids. CDR3 nucleotides: TGCAGCGTTGTTTGGCCTACATCGGCAGAGACCCAGTACTTC. Its protein product is CSVVWPTSAETQYF.

The chain is built from TRBV11-2 and TRBJ2-5; D not certain. The CDR3 spans 16 residues. CDR1 and CDR2 (germline): SGHAT, FQNNGV. V was pared by 6 bases and J by 0 bases, with 17 bases between. This chain's CDR3 is CASSPLGQENQETQYF. The CDR3 DNA reads as TGTGCCAGCAGTCCCCTCGGTCAGGAGAACCAAGAGACCCAGTACTTC.

The chain combines TRBV3-1 with TRBJ1-2; 7 nucleotides match TRBD1. CDR1 is LGHDT and CDR2 is YNNKEL in the germline V gene (reference sequence). V was pared by 0 bases and J by 4 bases, with 8 bases of the junction left unmatched. The CDR3 runs to 16 residues. The CDR3 sequence: CASSQEVEGATYGYTF. The CDR3, as DNA: TGTGCCAGCAGCCAAGAAGTTGAGGGGGCCACCTATGGCTACACCTTC.

The rearrangement joins TRBV27 to TRBJ2-7; a possible D gene is TRBD1 (5 bases). Germline CDR1 and CDR2: MNHEY and SMNVEV (reference sequence). With 4 bases removed from V and 0 bases from J, the gap between germline ends came to 10 bases. The CDR3 loop spans 14 amino acids. For the CDR3, the DNA is TGTGCCAGCAGTTCACAGGCCCCCTCCTACGAGCAGTACTTC. This codes for CASSSQAPSYEQYF.

V is TRBV12-3 or TRBV12-4 and J is TRBJ2-1; 9 bases align to TRBD1. J gave up 7 bases and V 6 bases, and 10 bases lay outside the gene matches. The CDR3 runs to 15 residues. This CDR3 is CASRDRGSGKNEQFF. The CDR3 nucleotides read TGTGCCAGCAGGGACAGGGGATCGGGTAAAAATGAGCAGTTCTTC.

This clonotype has just a few counts. The V call is TRBV7-6, the J call TRBJ2-7, with D hard to call. The germline V gene encodes CDR1 SGHVS and CDR2 FNYEAQ. V was pared by 5 bases and J by 3 bases, with 14 bases between. The CDR3 is 14 residues long. The CDR3 DNA reads as TGTGCCAGCAGCCTCTCGCCTGCCGGCTACGAGCAGTACTTC. It is translated as CASSLSPAGYEQYF.

In its sample, this clonotype was seen a few times. V and J are TRBV7-9 and TRBJ2-1; 13 bases are a match to TRBD2. Germline V gene data show CDR1 as SEHNR and CDR2 as FQNEAQ (reference sequence). The CDR3 totals 15 residues. V gave up 5 bases and J gave up 8 bases; unmatched junction bases: 6. The CDR3 DNA follows: TGTGCCAGCAGCAAACTAGCGGGAGGGCCAGATGAGCAGTTCTTC. Protein product: CASSKLAGGPDEQFF.

This clonotype occurred a few times. The chain employs TRBV24-1 and TRBJ2-7; D is perhaps TRBD2 (6 bases). Germline lookup yields CDR1 KGHDR and CDR2 SFDVKD. V lost 6 bases to trimming and J lost 3 bases, with 14 bases between them. CDR3 length: 14 residues. The CDR3 spells CATSPGLPYYEQYF. For the CDR3, the DNA is TGTGCCACCAGTCCGGGACTGCCGTACTACGAGCAGTACTTC.

This clonotype came up a few times. The chain recombines TRBV7-2 with TRBJ1-5; D is unclear. The CDR3 loop spans 13 amino acids. CDR1 SGHTA and CDR2 FQGNSA come from the germline V gene. The V gene lost 5 bases and the J gene lost 6 bases, with 11 bases spanning the gap. CDR3 nucleotides: TGTGCCAGCAGCCGCGGGTCAGGTCAGCCCCAGCATTTT. This translates into CASSRGSGQPQHF. The variable domain in full, with the rest retrieved from reference TRBV7-2 and TRBJ1-5, is GAGVSQSPSNKVTEKGKDVELRCDPISGHTALYWYRQSLGQGLEFLIYFQGNSAPDKSGLPSDRFSAERTGGSVSTLTIQRTQQEDSAVYLCASSRGSGQPQHFGDGTRLSIL.

There are a few counts of this clonotype. The chain uses TRBV28 and TRBJ2-5; TRBD1 agrees at 10 bases. The ends lost 2 bases at V and 1 base at J; junction bases unmatched: 1. Germline CDR1 is MDHEN and CDR2 is SYDVKM. The CDR3 covers 15 residues. The CDR3 bases are TGTGCCAGCAGTTTAGGGACAGGGGTCCAAGAGACCCAGTACTTC. Amino acid sequence: CASSLGTGVQETQYF.

This clonotype was observed many times. The CDR3: CASSFSAGVYEQYF. CDR3 in DNA: TGCGCCAGCAGCTTTTCCGCAGGGGTCTACGAGCAGTACTTC. The chain couples TRBV5-1 to TRBJ2-7, with a tentative D call TRBD1 (6 bases). The V gene's germline CDR1 is SGHRS and CDR2 YFSETQ. This CDR3 spans 14 amino acids. V was pared by 2 bases and J by 3 bases, with 12 bases between.

J is TRBJ2-2 and V is TRBV16, with D possibly matching TRBD2 (5 bases). Between the trimmed V and J ends, which lost 2 bases and 4 bases, there was a span of 8 bases. Germline V gene lookup returns CDR1 KGHSY and CDR2 FQNENV. The CDR3 extends over 14 amino acids. CDR3 amino acids: CASSQGLITGELFF. The CDR3 DNA reads as TGTGCCAGCAGCCAAGGACTTATCACCGGGGAGCTGTTTTTT.

In its sample, this clonotype was seen once. This chain connects TRBV18 to TRBJ2-2; the D gene is possibly TRBD1 (6 bases). V was shortened by 8 bases and J by 3 bases, with 22 bases between the two germline ends. In germline, CDR1 is KGHSH, CDR2 LQKENI. The CDR3 has 17 amino acids. The CDR3 here is CASNTGSGVSDTGELFF. The DNA for the CDR3 is TGTGCCAGCAACACAGGGTCCGGTGTTAGCGACACCGGGGAGCTGTTTTTT.

Ten or more counts support this clonotype. The V call is TRBV4-3, the J call TRBJ2-5; TRBD1 might be the D (5 bases). This CDR3 is 15 amino acids long. V was cut by 1 base and J by 0 bases, with 9 bases left in between. Germline V gene lookup returns CDR1 LGHNA and CDR2 YSLEER. For the CDR3, the DNA is TGCGCCAGCAGCCAAGCCCGACAGAACCAAGAGACCCAGTACTTC. It codes for CASSQARQNQETQYF.

This chain uses TRBV20-1 with TRBJ2-7, with no clear D. V gave up 0 bases and J gave up 2 bases, with 8 bases separating them. CDR3 length: 13 amino acids. CDR1 and CDR2 (germline): DFQATT, SNEGSKA (reference sequence). CDR3 amino acids: CSARDIGTYEQYF. In DNA, the CDR3 is TGCAGTGCTAGAGATATTGGGACCTACGAGCAGTACTTC.